A single sample is the source of the 27 T cell receptor beta chains below, sequenced in a study of blood T cell repertoires in COVID-19. The data were produced by immunoSEQ multiplex PCR, yet TCRdb's version contains in-frame clones alone and is incomplete. The sample comprises 300,000 to 350,000 clones, roughly nine tenths of which are singletons, and just under 4% rests with the top ten. Sequenced: peripheral blood. The source is a woman in her sixties or seventies with COVID-19, enrolled during active disease.

The chain has TRBV11-2 and TRBJ2-1; D is undetermined. CDR1 is SGHAT, CDR2 FQNNGV, per germline. Trimming removed 1 base at V and 0 bases at J, with 10 bases between. CDR3 size: 16 residues. The DNA of the CDR3 is TGTGCCAGCAGCTTAGGGGTGTGGAGCTCCTACAATGAGCAGTTCTTC. It is translated as CASSLGVWSSYNEQFF.

This chain connects TRBV12-5 to TRBJ2-5; the match to TRBD1 covers 10 bases. The CDR3 sequence is 15 residues long. Trimming cost V 1 base and J 1 base; bases outside gene matches: 0. Germline CDR1 is LGHNT and CDR2 is FRNRAP. The CDR3: CASGLGDRGQETQYF. The CDR3 bases are TGTGCTAGTGGTTTGGGGGACAGGGGCCAAGAGACCCAGTACTTC.

This sequence joins TRBV4-2 and TRBJ2-3; tentatively, D is TRBD2 (5 bases). V was pared by 3 bases and J by 5 bases, with 9 bases between. Germline loops: CDR1 LGHNA, CDR2 YNFKEQ. CDR3 length: 13 amino acids. The CDR3 region has the DNA TGTGCCAGCAGCCAGAAACTAGGAGATACGCAGTATTTT. Encoded protein: CASSQKLGDTQYF.

V gene TRBV2 combines with J gene TRBJ1-5; D gene unclear. There are 11 residues in the CDR3. The V end lost 0 bases, the J end lost 16 bases, and 10 bases lay between the germline ends. CDR1 is SNHLY and CDR2 is FYNNEI in the germline V gene. In nucleotides, the CDR3 is TGTGCCAGCAGTGAAGCCCGTGTCCCTCATTTT. This sequence encodes CASSEARVPHF.

The J gene is TRBJ1-2, the V gene TRBV3-1 (or the pseudogene TRBV3-2), with D perhaps matching TRBD1 (6 bases). Germline V gene sequence: CDR1 LGHDT, CDR2 YNNKEL (reference sequence). The CDR3 loop spans 13 amino acids. The V end lost 4 bases, the J end lost 4 bases, and 10 bases lay between the germline ends. The CDR3 nucleotides read TGTGCCAGCAGCCGTTTGACAGGCTATGGCTACACCTTC. Its translation: CASSRLTGYGYTF.

V is TRBV27 and J is TRBJ1-6; D is possibly TRBD1 (6 bases). The V and J ends lost 6 bases and 10 bases respectively, with 13 bases between them. CDR1 is MNHEY and CDR2 is SMNVEV in the germline V gene (reference sequence). The CDR3 covers 13 residues. The CDR3 loop reads CASRSGGGSPLHF. The CDR3 region has the DNA TGTGCCAGCAGGTCGGGGGGCGGGTCACCCCTCCACTTT.

The gene calls are TRBV7-9 and TRBJ1-2; 7 bases line up with TRBD1. Trimming removed 4 bases from V and 4 bases from J; junction bases left unmatched: 6. In germline, CDR1 is SEHNR, CDR2 FQNEAQ (reference sequence). This CDR3 is 14 amino acids long. CDR3 bases: TGTGCCAGCAGCTGGGGACAGACTACCTATGGCTACACCTTC. Translating it yields CASSWGQTTYGYTF.

The CDR3 region is CASSYGTAETAYEQYF. CDR3 nucleotide sequence: TGCGCCAGCAGCTATGGGACAGCCGAAACGGCCTACGAGCAGTACTTC. The chain couples TRBV5-1 to TRBJ2-7; the match to TRBD1 covers 7 bases. The CDR3 totals 16 residues. Trimming at V came to 3 bases and at J to 2 bases, leaving 11 bases not matched to a gene. Per germline, CDR1 SGHRS and CDR2 YFSETQ. Looking up the rest from reference TRBV5-1 and TRBJ2-7 gives the full variable domain: KAGVTQTPRYLIKTRGQQVTLSCSPISGHRSVSWYQQTPGQGLQFLFEYFSETQRNKGNFPGRFSGRQFSNSRSEMNVSTLELGDSALYLCASSYGTAETAYEQYFGPGTRLTVT.

This chain uses TRBV23-1 with TRBJ1-6, with D tentatively TRBD1 (6 bases). TRBV23-1 falls under the ORF class, with uncertain function. CDR3 length: 13 amino acids. The ends were cut back, 9 bases at V and 10 bases at J, with 16 bases in the middle. CDR3: CASPPGVYSPLHF. The CDR3 DNA reads as TGCGCCAGTCCCCCAGGGGTGTACTCACCCCTCCACTTT.

This chain uses TRBV2 with TRBJ1-1; possibly TRBD1 for D (5 bases). Trimming stripped 8 bases from V and 1 base from J, with 17 bases between. The CDR3 totals 15 residues. Germline CDR1 SNHLY, CDR2 FYNNEI. The CDR3 loop reads CASGRQAGPNTEAFF. The CDR3 nucleotides read TGTGCCAGCGGAAGGCAGGCAGGGCCGAACACTGAAGCTTTCTTT.

This chain joins TRBV15 and TRBJ2-4; no definite D call. The germline gives CDR1 LNHNV, CDR2 YYDKDF (reference sequence). The V and J ends lost 5 bases and 0 bases respectively, with 11 bases between them. The CDR3 is made up of 15 amino acids. For the CDR3, the DNA is TGTGCCACCAGCGGGCAGTCCATAGCCAAAAACATTCAGTACTTC. As protein: CATSGQSIAKNIQYF.

The chain employs TRBV10-3 and TRBJ1-3; weak D call: TRBD1 (6 bases). Trimming removed 11 bases from V and 6 bases from J, with 11 bases in between. The CDR3 covers 11 residues. Per the germline V gene, CDR1 is ENHRY and CDR2 is SYGVKD. CDR3 bases: TGTGCCTCCAGGGGTGCAAACACCATATATTTT. The encoded protein is CASRGANTIYF.

This chain connects TRBV19 to TRBJ1-1, with D unclear. CDR1 and CDR2 (germline): LNHDA, SQIVND (reference sequence). The V gene lost 7 bases and the J gene lost 10 bases, with 13 bases spanning the gap. CDR3 length: 11 residues. Here the CDR3 reads CASIAVRGAFF. DNA for the CDR3: TGTGCCAGTATCGCGGTTCGGGGAGCTTTCTTT.

The V gene is TRBV7-9, the J gene TRBJ1-2; possible D gene TRBD1, 6 bases. CDR1 SEHNR and CDR2 FQNEAQ come from the germline V gene (reference sequence). Trimming left V 1 base short and J 4 bases short, with 10 bases between. This CDR3 is built from 14 residues. The CDR3 protein is CASSLGDTLYGYTF. For the CDR3, the DNA is TGTGCCAGCAGCTTAGGGGACACTCTCTATGGCTACACCTTC.

The chain recombines TRBV7-3 with TRBJ2-5, with D perhaps matching TRBD2 (6 bases). Germline CDR1 reads SGHTA; CDR2 reads FQGTGA. Trimming removed 5 bases from V and 2 bases from J, with 9 bases in between. CDR3 length: 13 amino acids. The CDR3 nucleotides read TGTGCCAGCAGCCTGACTAGACAAGAGACCCAGTACTTC. Translated: CASSLTRQETQYF.

The V and J genes are TRBV5-5 and TRBJ2-5; TRBD1 agrees at 9 bases. The CDR3 contains 16 residues. Germline values: CDR1 SGHKS, CDR2 YYEKEE (reference sequence). V was clipped by 4 bases and J by 5 bases; unmatched bases: 12. CDR3 loop: CASSVNRDRVRETQYF. Written as DNA, the CDR3 is TGTGCCAGCAGCGTTAACCGGGACAGGGTACGGGAGACCCAGTACTTC.

The rearrangement joins TRBV13 to TRBJ2-7, with 8 bases matching TRBD2. The V segment lost 1 base and the J segment 4 bases; nucleotides outside the gene matches: 3. The germline V gene encodes CDR1 PRHDT and CDR2 FYEKMQ (reference sequence). This CDR3 has 14 residues. The CDR3 is CASSLAGGSYEQYF. In DNA, the CDR3 is TGTGCCAGCAGCTTAGCGGGGGGGAGTTACGAGCAGTACTTC.

This clone has a handful of counts. At one of its ends the junction is not consistent with the germline gene, which may arise from a read error. Within the sample, other DNA sequences also encode this same CDR3. The chain uses TRBV11-2 and TRBJ2-2, with D possibly being TRBD2 (6 bases). Per germline, CDR1 SGHAT and CDR2 FQNNGV. This CDR3 is built from 16 residues. CDR3 in DNA: TGTGCCAGCACCTTACCTGACGGAGGGGACACCGGGGAGCTGTTTTTT. Translating gives CASTLPDGGDTGELFF.

The CDR3 reads CASSLRRGETQYF. CDR3 sequence (DNA): TGTGCCAGCAGCCTTCGAAGGGGCGAGACCCAGTACTTC. The chain has TRBV11-2 and TRBJ2-5, with D tentatively TRBD1 (5 bases). With 5 bases removed from V and 5 bases from J, the gap between germline ends came to 12 bases. The CDR3 is made up of 13 amino acids. Germline lookup yields CDR1 SGHAT and CDR2 FQNNGV.

The chain carries TRBV19 and TRBJ1-1; the match to TRBD1 covers 10 bases. CDR3 length: 16 residues. In germline, CDR1 is LNHDA, CDR2 SQIVND (reference sequence). With V trimmed by 4 bases and J by 1 base, 6 bases remained unmatched. The CDR3 DNA follows: TGTGCCAGTAGTACCGGGACAGGGGTCGGGAACACTGAAGCTTTCTTT. The encoded protein is CASSTGTGVGNTEAFF.

The table lists this clone with many counts. The CDR3 sequence: CASSLQGGLRSPLHF. The DNA of the CDR3 is TGTGCCAGCAGCCTACAGGGTGGGTTGAGATCACCCCTCCACTTT. The chain is built from TRBV5-6 and TRBJ1-6, with D possibly being TRBD1 (6 bases). The germline CDR1 and CDR2 sequences are SGHDT and YYEEEE. The CDR3 spans 15 residues. V was pared by 4 bases and J by 10 bases, with 18 bases between.

CDR3 in DNA: TGTGCCAGTAGGAAGACTAGCGGGGGGACCTGGAGGATCGGAGAGCAGTTCTTC. It codes for CASRKTSGGTWRIGEQFF. V and J are TRBV19 and TRBJ2-1; TRBD2 matches at 13 bases. V trimming: 6 bases; J trimming: 10 bases; junction bases outside the gene matches: 18. The CDR3 has 18 amino acids. Germline V gene lookup returns CDR1 LNHDA and CDR2 SQIVND (reference sequence).

This CDR3 reads CASSQGSGAYSGYTF. The CDR3 DNA reads as TGCGCCAGCAGCCAAGGGAGCGGGGCCTATTCCGGCTACACCTTC. The chain joins TRBV4-1 to TRBJ1-2; D is possibly TRBD1 (5 bases). The germline CDR1 and CDR2 sequences are MGHRA and YSYEKL. V was trimmed by 1 base and J by 8 bases, leaving 17 bases between them. The CDR3 spans 15 residues.

The chain uses TRBV6-6 and TRBJ2-3, with 8 bases matching TRBD1. With V trimmed by 4 bases and J by 2 bases, 2 bases remained unmatched. This CDR3 spans 14 amino acids. CDR1 is MNHNY and CDR2 is SVGAGI in the germline V gene (reference sequence). The CDR3 spells CASSWTGTTDTQYF. CDR3 sequence (DNA): TGTGCCAGCAGTTGGACAGGGACCACAGATACGCAGTATTTT.

The chain joins TRBV3-1 (or the pseudogene TRBV3-2) to TRBJ1-4; D is possibly TRBD1 (5 bases). The CDR3 contains 12 residues. V lost 8 bases, J lost 4 bases, and 8 bases lay in between. Germline values: CDR1 LGHDT, CDR2 YNNKEL (reference sequence). The CDR3 reads CASQGINEKLFF. The CDR3 region has the DNA TGTGCCAGCCAGGGCATTAATGAAAAACTGTTTTTT.

V gene TRBV13 combines with J gene TRBJ2-3, with 10 bases fitting TRBD1. V lost 4 bases to trimming and J lost 3 bases; unmatched junction nucleotides: 7. Germline V lookup: CDR1 PRHDT, CDR2 FYEKMQ (reference sequence). CDR3 length: 16 amino acids. CDR3 loop: CASSSGTGVTTDTQYF. As DNA, the CDR3 is TGTGCCAGCAGCTCCGGGACAGGGGTCACAACAGATACGCAGTATTTT.

The chain is built from TRBV4-2 and TRBJ1-4; 7 bases agree with TRBD1. The CDR3 covers 14 residues. Germline values: CDR1 LGHNA, CDR2 YNFKEQ. J lost 4 bases, V lost 3 bases, and 2 bases had no gene match. The CDR3 here is CASSQGQNNEKLFF. Here the CDR3 DNA reads TGTGCCAGCAGCCAGGGACAGAATAATGAAAAACTGTTTTTT.